This TCR beta chain comes out of a study of Ad26.COV2.S vaccination and SARS-CoV-2 variants. Worth noting for this clone: Its antigen is as yet unknown.

CDR3 size: 15 residues. V was clipped by 3 bases and J by 5 bases, with 16 bases between them. The V gene's germline CDR1 is LGHNA and CDR2 YNFKEQ. Profiling relied on immunoSEQ multiplex PCR, and the TCRdb table lists in-frame clones only, not all of them. This sample has 300,000 to 400,000 clones, with about nine tenths found just once. Study-wide results and limits: There was reportedly substantial breadth in spike-specific CD8+ and CD4+ T cell responses after vaccination. The study found higher spike-specific TCR breadth in vaccine than placebo recipients. Possibly, TCR breadth and depth analyses underestimated total T cell responses.

The treatment was: roughly 18 received Ad26.COV2.S at low or high dose, single or two shots; several received placebo; per-sample allocation not given. Samples came from day 63 after the first vaccine or placebo injection. The origin of this receptor is a person aged 18 to 65 who received the Ad26.COV2.S COVID-19 vaccine or a placebo. The sequencing used peripheral blood, collected in a trial of Ad26.COV2.S vaccine versus placebo. The rearrangement links TRBV4-2 to TRBJ1-2; the D is unclear. The CDR3 DNA reads TGTGCCAGCAGCCACCAAGTGGAATCAAGATATGGCTACACCTTC. It specifies CASSHQVESRYGYTF.